This T cell receptor beta chain was obtained from a study of lymphopenia after photon versus proton radiotherapy. CDR3 length: 17 residues. V was shortened by 3 bases and J by 0 bases, with 16 bases between the two germline ends. The germline V gene has CDR1 SGDLS and CDR2 YYNGEE. Using immunoSEQ multiplex PCR, the repertoire was profiled, and TCRdb retains in-frame clones only, with some absent. Of about 60,000 clones detected, around 84% appear once; the ten largest clones hold approximately 2%. This clonotype was obtained from a man aged 55 to 70 with pancreatic cancer. The material sequenced was peripheral blood, taken from a patient treated with proton-based radiotherapy. The chain recombines TRBV9 with TRBJ2-1; D not certain. CDR3 in DNA: TGTGCCAGCAGCGCCCGCGAATTTGACCGCTCCTACAATGAGCAGTTCTTC. It codes for CASSAREFDRSYNEQFF.